Here is one TCR beta chain with its context. Its antigen is unidentified. Overall study findings and caveats: The larger cohort examined one V-J beta rearrangement, not whole repertoires. Greatest tumor Treg TCR overlap was with tumor naive CD4+ cells. Tumor memory CD4+ T cell TCR gene usage was found to cluster with blood and lymph node memory CD4+ cells and with lymph node naive CD4+ cells.

Full-length variable regions came from constant-region reverse primers plus semi-nested Nested Universal Primer A PCR. MiXCR, run by TCRdb on the 5' RACE reads, gives a single entry per CDR3 protein. The data show tens of thousands of distinct CDR3 sequences, about 28% seen once. This CDR3 has 16 amino acids. Trimming removed 0 bases from V and 4 bases from J, with 15 bases in between. The germline V gene has CDR1 LGHNA and CDR2 YNFKEQ. The gene calls are TRBV4-2 and TRBJ1-2; unclear D gene. The origin of this receptor is a female donor with breast cancer. The sequencing sample was made of naive CD4+ T cells sorted from blood. Sample subset: naive CD4+ T cells, CD4+CD45RA+CD25-. CDR3 in DNA: TGTGCCAGCAGCCAAGATCGGGAGCGGGGTGGCTATGGCTACACCTTC. It codes for CASSQDRERGGYGYTF.